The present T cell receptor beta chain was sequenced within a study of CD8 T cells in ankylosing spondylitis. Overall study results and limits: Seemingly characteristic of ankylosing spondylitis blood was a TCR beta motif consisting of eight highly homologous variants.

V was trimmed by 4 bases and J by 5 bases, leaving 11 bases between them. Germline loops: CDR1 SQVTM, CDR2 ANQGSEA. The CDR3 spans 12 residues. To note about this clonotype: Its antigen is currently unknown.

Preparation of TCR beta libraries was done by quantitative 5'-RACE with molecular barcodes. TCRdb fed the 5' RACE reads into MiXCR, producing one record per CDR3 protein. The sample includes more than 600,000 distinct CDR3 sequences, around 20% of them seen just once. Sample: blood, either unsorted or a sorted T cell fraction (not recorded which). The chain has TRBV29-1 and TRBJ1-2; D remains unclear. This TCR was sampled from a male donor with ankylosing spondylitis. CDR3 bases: TGCAGCGTTGGTATAGGAGGGTATGGCTACACCTTC. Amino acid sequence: CSVGIGGYGYTF. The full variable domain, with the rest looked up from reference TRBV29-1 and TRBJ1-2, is SAVISQKPSRDICQRGTSLTIQCQVDSQVTMMFWYRQQPGQSLTLIATANQGSEATYESGFVIDKFPISRPNLTFSTLTVSNMSPEDSSIYLCSVGIGGYGYTFGSGTRLTVV.